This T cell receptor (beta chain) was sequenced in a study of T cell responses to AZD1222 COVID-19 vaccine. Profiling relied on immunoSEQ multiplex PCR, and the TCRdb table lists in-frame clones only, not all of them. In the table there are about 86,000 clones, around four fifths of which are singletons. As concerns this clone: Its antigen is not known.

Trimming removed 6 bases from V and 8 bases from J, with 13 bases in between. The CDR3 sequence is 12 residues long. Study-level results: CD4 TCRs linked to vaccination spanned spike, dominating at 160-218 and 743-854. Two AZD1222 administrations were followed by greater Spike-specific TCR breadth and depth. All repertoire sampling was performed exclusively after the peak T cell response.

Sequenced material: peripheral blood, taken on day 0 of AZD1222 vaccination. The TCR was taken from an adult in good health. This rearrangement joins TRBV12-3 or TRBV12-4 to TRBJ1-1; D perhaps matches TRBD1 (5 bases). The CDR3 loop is CASRIPGLEAFF. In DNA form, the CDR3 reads TGTGCCAGCAGGATACCAGGGCTCGAAGCTTTCTTT.